These T cell receptor beta chains were read from a single sample in a study of patients and donors after allogeneic stem cell transplantation. In TCRdb, the RT-PCR reads were re-called with MiXCR into one record per CDR3 protein. The sample yields 800,000 to 1,000,000 distinct CDR3 sequences, approximately 18% seen once. Sequencing was carried out using blood, either unsorted or a sorted T cell fraction (not recorded which). Every receptor here comes from a human donor who was either an allogeneic HSCT recipient or a stem cell or donor lymphocyte infusion donor (not recorded which). It is not recorded whose cells these are; they may come from a transplant donor. CDR3s include the opening cysteine and the closing phenylalanine or tryptophan. Clone size is given for some rows only: seen once, a few or many times, or a class if the clone is expanded.

size	J	V	CDR3
few	TRBJ1-2	TRBV4-1	CASSQEAVRTNYGYTF
NA	TRBJ2-7	TRBV4-1	CASSQDGQGGSYEQYF
few	TRBJ1-5	TRBV10-3	CAISDGGAGQPQHF
once	TRBJ2-3	TRBV5-1	CASSLVGLALDTQYF
many	TRBJ2-7	TRBV4-2	CASSQLLGGYEQYF
NA	TRBJ2-5	TRBV5-6	CASSLAYVETQYF
few	TRBJ2-3	TRBV7-9	CASSPRGLAGETDTQYF
NA	TRBJ1-1	TRBV5-1	CASSIGGRMFNLNTEAFF
few	TRBJ2-3	TRBV24-1	CATSDLGPTDTQYF
NA	TRBJ2-2	TRBV7-3	CASSLRGQGPSRTGELFF
NA	TRBJ2-7	TRBV20-1	CSARDYQRGGRRGFYEQYF
few	TRBJ2-7	TRBV12-3/TRBV12-4	CASSPRGPHYEQYF
NA	TRBJ2-1	TRBV25-1	CASSELSQSYEQFF
few	TRBJ2-1	TRBV27	CASSLFRSTETQFF
NA	TRBJ1-3	TRBV3-1	CASSRWETGFSGNTIYF
NA	TRBJ1-3	TRBV20-1	CSARIGNTIYF